This T cell receptor beta chain was sequenced for a study of T cell responses to AZD1222 COVID-19 vaccine (dated by TCRdb to about 2021). With regard to the full study: AZD1222 recipients with second doses at about 4 weeks or about 12 weeks were pooled, because spike-specific TCR depth and breadth did not differ between schedules. TCR sequencing covered over 230 trial participants: about 210 given two doses of AZD1222 and around 26 given two doses of MenACWY control vaccine. Trial participants were enrolled by age into 18-55, 56-69 and 70-plus year subgroups, with roughly 160, 29 and 62 TCR-sequenced participants respectively.

Turning to this clone: This receptor's antigen is unknown. There are no base qualities to consult, and no much larger clone falls within one base.

The time point label here, explained by the study, means: baseline before first vaccination. Samples from vaccinated people were obtained from the UK trials COV001 and COV002, which included a single-blind randomized controlled phase 2/3 trial of AZD1222 (ChAdOx1 nCoV-19) in healthy adults. Trial participant PBMC samples were collected at day 0 and day 28 after the second dose for TCRbeta chain sequencing. V is reduced by 2 bases and J by 3 bases, leaving a spacing of 16 bases between them. As encoded in the germline V gene (reference sequence), CDR1 is LNHDA while CDR2 is SQIVND. The CDR3 starts with the cysteine, ends with the phenylalanine, and has 16 residues. Only the CDR3 part of the read is kept: 48 bases, read in frame from the first base. The full study reports these points: After two AZD1222 doses, spike-specific TCR breadth and depth were significantly higher than at day 0 and than in MenACWY recipients. Reportedly, close to half of the unique spike-specific TCRs recognized epitopes lying outside the regions that are mutated in the B.1.351 and B.1.1.7 variants. Because no day 14 peak-response samples were available, repertoires were characterized only after the peak T cell response. Vaccine-associated CD4 TCRs spanned the whole spike protein, with dominant responses in regions 160-218 and 743-854. Conclusions about previously exposed vaccinees are limited, since just five or six AZD1222 recipients were seropositive for SARS-CoV-2 at baseline. In the small 56-69-year group, the increase in depth fell short of significance, most likely because of low power. Most participants were white British and females outnumbered males, and the authors suggested that clonal diversity may have been underestimated.

The CDR3 regions of human TCRbeta chains were subjected to immunosequencing. For the original study's pipeline: Repertoire TCRs were matched against a reference library of SARS-CoV-2-specific TCRs generated with the MIRA antigen-specificity platform. Breadth meant the fraction of unique TCRs that were SARS-CoV-2-associated, whereas depth meant the fraction of total T cells that were SARS-CoV-2-associated. Each spike-specific TCR was assigned to its reactive spike region and to a CD4 or CD8 class using the MIRA data. Log10-transformed breadth and depth values were compared by one-way ANOVA with Sidak's multiple comparisons tests. TCRdb took over this immuneACCESS table, retaining in-frame rearrangements with V and J assigned. Such tables are incomplete; in checked studies, under half of the missing clones stem from an unresolved V gene, and the remainder is unexplained. That table supplies the V and J calls and clone size; D and trimming were determined from the DNA. This sample is represented by some 140,000 clones; about 94% of them were singletons. Roughly 5.6% of the sample is taken by the ten largest.

The receptor's source is an adult in good health. The rearrangement joined TRBV19 to TRBJ1-1, and the D gene may be TRBD1, 6 bases matching. Here the sequenced sample was peripheral blood, taken on day 0 of AZD1222 vaccination. The bases read TGTGCCAGTAGTATACAGGGGAAGGTTTGGGACACTGAAGCTTTCTTT. This sequence encodes CASSIQGKVWDTEAFF.